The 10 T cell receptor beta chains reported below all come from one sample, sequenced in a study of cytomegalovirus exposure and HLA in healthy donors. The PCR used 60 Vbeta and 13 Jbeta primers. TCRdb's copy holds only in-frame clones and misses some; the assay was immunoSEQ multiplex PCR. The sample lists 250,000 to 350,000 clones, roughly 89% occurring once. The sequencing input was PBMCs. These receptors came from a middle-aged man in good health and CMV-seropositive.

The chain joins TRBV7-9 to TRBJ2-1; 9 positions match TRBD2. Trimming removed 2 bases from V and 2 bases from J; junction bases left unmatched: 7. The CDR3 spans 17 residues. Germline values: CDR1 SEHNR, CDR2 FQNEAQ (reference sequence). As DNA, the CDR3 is TGTGCCAGCAGCTTATTGGTAAGCGGGAGGACCTACAATGAGCAGTTCTTC. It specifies CASSLLVSGRTYNEQFF.

The CDR3, as DNA: TGTGCCAGCAGCCCTCAGAGCGGGCGGGTCCACTCCTACGAGCAGTACTTC. This translates into CASSPQSGRVHSYEQYF. The chain carries TRBV28 and TRBJ2-7; maybe TRBD2 (6 bases). Trimming took off 6 bases at V and 0 bases at J, with 21 bases between the two ends. The CDR3 totals 17 residues. Per germline, CDR1 MDHEN and CDR2 SYDVKM.

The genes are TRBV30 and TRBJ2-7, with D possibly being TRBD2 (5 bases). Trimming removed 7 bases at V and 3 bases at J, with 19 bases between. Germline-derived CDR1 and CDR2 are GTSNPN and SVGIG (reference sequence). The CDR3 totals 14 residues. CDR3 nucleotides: TGTGCCTCCACGGGGTTCCAGGAGAACTACGAGCAGTACTTC. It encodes CASTGFQENYEQYF. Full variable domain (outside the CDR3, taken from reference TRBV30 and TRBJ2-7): SQTIHQWPATLVQPVGSPLSLECTVEGTSNPNLYWYRQAAGRGLQLLFYSVGIGQISSEVPQNLSASRPQDRQFILSSKKLLLSDSGFYLCASTGFQENYEQYFGPGTRLTVT.

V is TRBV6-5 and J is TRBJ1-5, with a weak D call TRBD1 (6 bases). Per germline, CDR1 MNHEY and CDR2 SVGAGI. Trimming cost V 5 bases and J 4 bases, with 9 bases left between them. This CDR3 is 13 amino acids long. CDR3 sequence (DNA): TGTGCCAGCAGTCCCAGGGGAAATCAGCCCCAGCATTTT. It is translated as CASSPRGNQPQHF.

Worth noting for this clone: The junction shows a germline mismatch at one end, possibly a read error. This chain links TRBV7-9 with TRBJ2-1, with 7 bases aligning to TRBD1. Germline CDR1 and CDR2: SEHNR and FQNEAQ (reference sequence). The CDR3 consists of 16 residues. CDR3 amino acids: CSSSPGNPGQLNEQFF. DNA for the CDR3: TGTTCCAGCAGCCCGGGGAACCCGGGACAGCTCAATGAGCAGTTCTTC.

CDR3 sequence reads: CASSLLRGWETQYF. CDR3 nucleotides: TGTGCCAGCAGCCTATTAAGGGGCTGGGAGACCCAGTACTTC. The chain links TRBV7-9 to TRBJ2-5; tentatively, D is TRBD1 (5 bases). CDR1 is SEHNR, CDR2 FQNEAQ, per germline (reference sequence). CDR3 length equals 14 residues. V was clipped by 5 bases and J by 5 bases, with 15 bases between them.

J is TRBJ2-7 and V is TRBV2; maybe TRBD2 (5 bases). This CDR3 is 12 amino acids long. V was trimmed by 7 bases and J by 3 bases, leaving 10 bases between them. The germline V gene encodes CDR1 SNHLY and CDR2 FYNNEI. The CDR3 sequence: CASKRQIYEQYF. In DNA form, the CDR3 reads TGTGCCAGCAAGCGGCAGATCTACGAGCAGTACTTC.

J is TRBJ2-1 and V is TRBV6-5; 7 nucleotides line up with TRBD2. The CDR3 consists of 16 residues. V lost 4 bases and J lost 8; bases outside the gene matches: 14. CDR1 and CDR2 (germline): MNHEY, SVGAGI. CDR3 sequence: CASSLVLADLPDEQFF. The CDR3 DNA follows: TGTGCCAGCAGTTTGGTTCTAGCGGATCTGCCCGATGAGCAGTTCTTC.

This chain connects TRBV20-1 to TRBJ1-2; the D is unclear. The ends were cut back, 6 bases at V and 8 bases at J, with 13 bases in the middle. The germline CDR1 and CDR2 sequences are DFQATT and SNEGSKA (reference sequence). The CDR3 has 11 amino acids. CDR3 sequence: CSAPVGLGYTF. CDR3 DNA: TGCAGTGCCCCCGTAGGACTAGGCTACACCTTC.

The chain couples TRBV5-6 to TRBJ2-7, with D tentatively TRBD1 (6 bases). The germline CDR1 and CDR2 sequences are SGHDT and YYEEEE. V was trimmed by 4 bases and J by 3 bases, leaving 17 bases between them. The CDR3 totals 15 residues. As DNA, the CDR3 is TGTGCCAGCAGCAATTCGGACAGAAGATACTACGAGCAGTACTTC. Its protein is CASSNSDRRYYEQYF.